These 15 T cell receptor beta chains originate from one sample sequenced in a study of T cell clones after liver transplantation. Sequencing was performed with immunoSEQ multiplex PCR; in TCRdb, only in-frame clones are kept and a portion is missing. The sample lists tens of thousands of clones, about 92% seen once, with 2% to 3% in the top ten. The sequenced sample was CD4+ T cells from blood, obtained before liver transplant. These receptors were collected from a human donor who received a liver transplant.

The chain is built from TRBV6-1 and TRBJ2-5; D is ambiguous. CDR3 length: 12 residues. V lost 4 bases, J lost 5 bases, and 8 bases lay in between. CDR1 is MNHNS, CDR2 SASEGT, per germline. The CDR3 here is CASSGSLETQYF. The CDR3 DNA follows: TGTGCCAGCAGTGGGAGTTTGGAGACCCAGTACTTC.

The rearrangement links TRBV28 to TRBJ2-1, with 7 positions matching TRBD2. With V trimmed by 2 bases and J by 4 bases, 8 bases remained unmatched. CDR1 and CDR2 (germline): MDHEN, SYDVKM. This CDR3 has 16 residues. Here the CDR3 reads CASSLARLAAYNEQFF. CDR3 bases: TGTGCCAGCAGTTTAGCGCGGCTAGCGGCATACAATGAGCAGTTCTTC.

The genes are TRBV19 and TRBJ1-5; TRBD1 is a possible D gene (6 bases). CDR1 and CDR2 from the germline V gene are LNHDA and SQIVND (reference sequence). The ends were cut back, 5 bases at V and 0 bases at J, with 14 bases in the middle. The CDR3 runs to 16 residues. The CDR3 is CASSLQGRSSNQPQHF. The CDR3 DNA reads as TGTGCCAGTAGTCTCCAGGGGCGGAGTAGCAATCAGCCCCAGCATTTT.

The V gene is TRBV7-8, the J gene TRBJ1-3; D gene uncertain. Germline V gene lookup returns CDR1 SGHVS and CDR2 FQNEAQ. Trimming took off 1 base at V and 0 bases at J, with 4 bases between the two ends. This CDR3 region has 14 residues. CDR3 sequence reads: CASSLGGSGNTIYF. The CDR3 DNA follows: TGTGCCAGCAGCTTAGGGGGCTCTGGAAACACCATATATTTT.

A few counts support this clone. Other DNA sequences from this sample encode an identical CDR3 as well. The V and J genes are TRBV11-2 and TRBJ2-7; the D is unclear. Trimming pared 1 base from V and 1 base from J, leaving 8 bases between. The CDR3 contains 14 residues. Per germline, CDR1 SGHAT and CDR2 FQNNGV. The CDR3 spells CASSLGTKSYEQYF. The CDR3, as DNA: TGTGCCAGCAGCTTAGGTACAAAATCCTACGAGCAGTACTTC.

The chain couples TRBV30 to TRBJ2-2, with no clear D. Trimming shortened V by 0 bases and J by 7 bases, and 9 bases separated the two germline ends. The CDR3 loop spans 13 amino acids. From germline, CDR1 is GTSNPN and CDR2 SVGIG (reference sequence). CDR3 coding DNA: TGTGCCTGGAGTGTAGACATTCTCGGGGAGCTGTTTTTT. Translated, it gives CAWSVDILGELFF.

The chain uses TRBV9 and TRBJ2-2, with a weak D call TRBD1 (5 bases). The V end lost 1 base, the J end lost 1 base, and 5 bases lay between the germline ends. Germline values: CDR1 SGDLS, CDR2 YYNGEE. The CDR3 loop spans 14 amino acids. The CDR3 coding sequence is TGTGCCAGCAGCGTAAGGGGGAACACCGGGGAGCTGTTTTTT. It yields the protein CASSVRGNTGELFF.

The sample holds one count of this clone. V usage is TRBV5-6 and J usage is TRBJ2-7; unclear D gene. Germline loops: CDR1 SGHDT, CDR2 YYEEEE. V dropped 0 bases and J dropped 6 bases, with 16 bases sitting between them. This CDR3 is built from 15 residues. CDR3 amino acids: CASSLAGRITREQYF. The DNA for the CDR3 is TGTGCCAGCAGCTTGGCCGGACGGATTACCCGCGAGCAGTACTTC.

This clone has more than one count but fewer than ten. This sequence joins TRBV7-2 and TRBJ2-3; TRBD1 matches at 9 bases. V lost 1 base and J lost 7; bases outside the gene matches: 6. The CDR3 is 15 amino acids. Germline assignment: CDR1 SGHTA and CDR2 FQGNSA. Here the CDR3 DNA reads TGTGCCAGCAGCTTAGTCACAGGGGGCGGGAATACGCAGTATTTT. Translating it yields CASSLVTGGGNTQYF.

This chain connects TRBV7-2 to TRBJ2-7, with 7 bases lining up with TRBD1. This CDR3 has 13 residues. Trimming removed 4 bases from V and 7 bases from J; junction bases left unmatched: 7. Germline CDR1 reads SGHTA; CDR2 reads FQGNSA. CDR3 nucleotide sequence: TGTGCCAGCAGCTCAAAGGGGGCTGGGGAGCAGTACTTC. Translation gives CASSSKGAGEQYF.

The chain is built from TRBV5-1 and TRBJ2-5, with TRBD2 matching 10 bases. Germline V gene sequence: CDR1 SGHRS, CDR2 YFSETQ. V gave up 2 bases and J gave up 2 bases; unmatched junction bases: 9. The CDR3 contains 17 residues. This CDR3 is CASSLSGGLAAQETQYF. Here the CDR3 DNA reads TGCGCCAGCAGCTTATCAGGAGGACTAGCGGCACAAGAGACCCAGTACTTC.

The genes are TRBV5-6 and TRBJ2-1; 7 positions agree with TRBD1. The V gene end was trimmed by 0 bases and the J gene end by 6 bases; junction bases not matched to a gene: 6. Germline loops: CDR1 SGHDT, CDR2 YYEEEE. The CDR3 contains 15 residues. The DNA of the CDR3 is TGTGCCAGCAGCTTGGAGACAGGGACCCCCAATGAGCAGTTCTTC. The encoded protein is CASSLETGTPNEQFF.

V gene TRBV9 combines with J gene TRBJ2-2; 8 nucleotides match TRBD1. This CDR3 has 14 residues. Germline assignment: CDR1 SGDLS and CDR2 YYNGEE. V dropped 3 bases and J dropped 6; count of bases not matched to a gene: 4. The CDR3 loop is CASSATGGAGELFF. The CDR3 nucleotides read TGTGCCAGCAGCGCAACAGGGGGAGCCGGGGAGCTGTTTTTT. The whole variable domain, filled in from reference TRBV9 and TRBJ2-2, reads DSGVTQTPKHLITATGQRVTLRCSPRSGDLSVYWYQQSLDQGLQFLIQYYNGEERAKGNILERFSAQQFPDLHSELNLSSLELGDSALYFCASSATGGAGELFFGEGSRLTVL.

The chain has TRBV5-1 and TRBJ2-5, with no clear D. Trimming removed 5 bases from V and 0 bases from J, with 17 bases in between. From germline, CDR1 is SGHRS and CDR2 YFSETQ. The CDR3 consists of 16 residues. This chain's CDR3 is CASSPRPSLNQETQYF. The CDR3, as DNA: TGCGCCAGCAGTCCACGTCCCTCACTGAACCAAGAGACCCAGTACTTC.

The chain recombines TRBV5-8 with TRBJ1-2; 7 positions agree with TRBD1. Germline CDR1 SGHTS, CDR2 YDEGEE. The trim removed 4 bases at V and 5 bases at J, leaving 8 bases unmatched. This CDR3 is 14 amino acids long. CDR3 sequence: CASSRDRLKYGYTF. The CDR3, as DNA: TGTGCCAGCAGCAGGGACAGACTAAAGTATGGCTACACCTTC. Looking up the rest from reference TRBV5-8 and TRBJ1-2 gives the full variable domain: EAGVTQSPTHLIKTRGQQATLRCSPISGHTSVYWYQQALGLGLQFLLWYDEGEERNRGNFPPRFSGRQFPNYSSELNVNALELEDSALYLCASSRDRLKYGYTFGSGTRLTVV.